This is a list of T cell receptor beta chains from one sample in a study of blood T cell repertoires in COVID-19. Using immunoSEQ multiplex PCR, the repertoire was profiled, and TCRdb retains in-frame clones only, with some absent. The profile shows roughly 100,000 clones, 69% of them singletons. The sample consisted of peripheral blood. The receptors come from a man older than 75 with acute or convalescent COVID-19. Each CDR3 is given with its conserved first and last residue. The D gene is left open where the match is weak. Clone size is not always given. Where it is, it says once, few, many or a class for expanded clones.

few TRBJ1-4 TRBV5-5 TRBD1 CASSLAGTGDEKLFF TGTGCCAGCAGCTTGGCCGGGACAGGGGATGAAAAACTGTTTTTT
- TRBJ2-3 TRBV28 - CASSLWPDNTDTQYF TGTGCCAGCAGTTTATGGCCGGACAACACAGATACGCAGTATTTT
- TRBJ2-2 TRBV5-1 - CASGSTGELFF TGCGCCAGCGGCAGCACCGGGGAGCTGTTTTTT
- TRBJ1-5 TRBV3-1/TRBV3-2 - CASSQGMQPQHF TGTGCCAGCTCTCAGGGGATGCAGCCCCAGCATTTT
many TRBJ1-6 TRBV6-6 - CASTGNNSPLHF TGTGCCAGCACAGGGAATAATTCACCCCTCCACTTT
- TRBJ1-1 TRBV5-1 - CASSLAVPNTEAFF TGCGCCAGCAGCTTGGCAGTTCCCAACACTGAAGCTTTCTTT
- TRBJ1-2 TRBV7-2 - CASSLAEGYGYTF TGTGCCAGCAGCTTAGCGGAGGGATATGGCTACACCTTC
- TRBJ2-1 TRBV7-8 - CASSFLLRGTLPYNEQFF TGTGCCAGCAGCTTCCTGCTTAGGGGGACGCTACCCTACAATGAGCAGTTCTTC
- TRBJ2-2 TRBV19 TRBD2 CASSIWGGSMAGELFF TGTGCCAGTAGTATCTGGGGCGGGAGTATGGCCGGGGAGCTGTTTTTT
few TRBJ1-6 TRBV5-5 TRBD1 CASSQLTGRNSPLHF TGTGCCAGCAGCCAGTTGACAGGGAGGAATTCACCCCTCCACTTT
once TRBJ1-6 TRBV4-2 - CASSQDLSPSSYNSPLHF TGTGCCAGCAGCCAAGACCTGTCTCCCAGCTCCTATAATTCACCCCTCCACTTT
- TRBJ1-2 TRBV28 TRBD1 CASSIPTGGFGYTF TGTGCCAGCAGTATCCCTACAGGGGGTTTTGGCTACACCTTC
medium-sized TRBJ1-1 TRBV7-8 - CASSPAGGTEAFF TGTGCCAGCAGCCCGGCGGGCGGCACTGAAGCTTTCTTT
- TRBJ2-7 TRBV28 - CASSLSGQYEQYF TGTGCCAGCAGTTTAAGCGGACAGTACGAGCAGTACTTC
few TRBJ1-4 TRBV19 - CASSMRKVPSEKLFF TGTGCCAGTAGTATGAGGAAGGTACCAAGTGAAAAACTGTTTTTT
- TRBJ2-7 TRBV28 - CASSLLKGEQYF TGTGCCAGCAGTTTACTCAAGGGGGAGCAGTACTTC
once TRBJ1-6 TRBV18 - CASSPDQGSGSPLHF TGTGCCAGCTCACCAGATCAAGGGAGTGGTTCACCCCTCCACTTT
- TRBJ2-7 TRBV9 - CASSKSDRRSYEQYF TGTGCCAGCAGCAAATCGGACAGACGATCCTACGAGCAGTACTTC
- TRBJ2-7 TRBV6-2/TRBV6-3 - CASSYSGRINHEQYF TGTGCCAGCAGTTACTCGGGCAGGATCAACCACGAGCAGTACTTC
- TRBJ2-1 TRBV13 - CASSFSDWAGDEQFF TGTGCCAGCAGCTTCTCGGACTGGGCAGGGGATGAGCAGTTCTTC
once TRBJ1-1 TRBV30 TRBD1 CAWSSLTGLLNTEAFF TGTGCCTGGAGTTCGCTGACAGGGCTGCTGAACACTGAAGCTTTCTTT
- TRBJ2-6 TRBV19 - CASSISGGANVLTF TGTGCCAGTAGTATTTCAGGTGGGGCCAACGTCCTGACTTTC
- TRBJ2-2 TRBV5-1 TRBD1 CASSLVQGAGGELFF TGCGCCAGCAGCTTGGTACAGGGGGCCGGCGGGGAGCTGTTTTTT
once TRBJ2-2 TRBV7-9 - CASSLGREAGELFF TGTGCCAGCAGCTTAGGGAGGGAAGCCGGGGAGCTGTTTTTT
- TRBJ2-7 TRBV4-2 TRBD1 CASSQTGESYEQYF TGTGCCAGCAGCCAAACAGGGGAATCCTACGAGCAGTACTTC
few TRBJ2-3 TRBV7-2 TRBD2 CASRRGTSGSTDTQYF TGTGCCAGCAGACGAGGGACTAGCGGGAGCACAGATACGCAGTATTTT
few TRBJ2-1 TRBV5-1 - CASSLESAYNEQFF TGCGCCAGCAGCTTGGAGTCGGCCTACAATGAGCAGTTCTTC
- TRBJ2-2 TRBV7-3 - CASSLPTGLSGELFF TGTGCCAGCAGCCTCCCAACGGGACTCAGCGGGGAGCTGTTTTTT
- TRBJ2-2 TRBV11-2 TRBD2 CASSLSGRTSNTGELFF TGTGCCAGCAGCTTATCCGGCCGGACTAGTAACACCGGGGAGCTGTTTTTT
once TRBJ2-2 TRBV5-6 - CASRRQYTGELFF TGTGCCAGCAGGAGACAGTACACCGGGGAGCTGTTTTTT
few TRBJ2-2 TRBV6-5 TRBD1 CATDRGNTGELFF TGTGCTACGGACAGGGGGAACACCGGGGAGCTGTTTTTT
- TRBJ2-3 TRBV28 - CASSPPPRDTQYF TGTGCCAGCAGTCCGCCTCCGAGGGATACGCAGTATTTT
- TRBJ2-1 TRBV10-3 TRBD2 CAISASGRDEGQFF TGTGCCATCAGTGCTAGCGGGAGGGACGAGGGGCAGTTCTTC
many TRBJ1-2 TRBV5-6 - CASSLEEGIQANYGYTF TGTGCCAGCAGCTTGGAGGAGGGGATTCAGGCAAACTATGGCTACACCTTC
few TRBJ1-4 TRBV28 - CASSSPGGPVNEKLFF TGTGCCAGCAGTTCCCCCGGGGGGCCAGTTAATGAAAAACTGTTTTTT
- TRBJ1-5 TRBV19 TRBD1 CATGQQKDQPQHF TGTGCCACGGGACAGCAAAAAGATCAGCCCCAGCATTTT
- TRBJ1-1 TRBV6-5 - CASSYSGTLNTEAFF TGTGCCAGCAGTTACTCCGGGACACTGAACACTGAAGCTTTCTTT
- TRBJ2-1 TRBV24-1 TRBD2 CATSDLPSGTINNEQFF TGTGCCACCAGTGATTTGCCATCCGGGACTATTAACAATGAGCAGTTCTTC
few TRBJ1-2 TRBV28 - CASSFGIYYGYTF TGTGCCAGCAGTTTCGGTATATACTATGGCTACACCTTC
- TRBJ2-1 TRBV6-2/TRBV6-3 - CASSYISNEQFF TGTGCCAGCAGTTATATCTCTAATGAGCAGTTCTTC
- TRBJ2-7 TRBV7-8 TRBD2 CASNSLAGSYEQYF TGTGCCAGCAATAGTCTAGCGGGCTCCTACGAGCAGTACTTC
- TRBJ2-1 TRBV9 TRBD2 CASSGATSGRSGEQFF TGTGCCAGCAGCGGAGCCACTAGCGGGAGGTCGGGTGAGCAGTTCTTC
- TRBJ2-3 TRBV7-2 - CASSTSSGADTQYF TGTGCCAGCAGCACCAGCTCAGGGGCAGATACGCAGTATTTT
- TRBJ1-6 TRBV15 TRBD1 CATSRGQGLFSPLHF TGTGCCACCAGCAGAGGACAGGGTCTTTTCTCACCCCTCCACTTT
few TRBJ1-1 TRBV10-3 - CATTSSGFTEAFF TGTGCCACCACCAGCTCGGGGTTCACTGAAGCTTTCTTT
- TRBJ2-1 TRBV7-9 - CASSPAGISYNEQFF TGTGCCAGCAGTCCTGCCGGGATCTCATACAATGAGCAGTTCTTC
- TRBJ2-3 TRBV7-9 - CASSFAGSTDTQYF TGTGCCAGCAGCTTTGCGGGGAGCACAGATACGCAGTATTTT
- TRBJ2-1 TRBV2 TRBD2 CASSDLGGGLGYNEQFF TGTGCCAGCAGTGACCTCGGGGGAGGGCTGGGCTACAATGAGCAGTTCTTC
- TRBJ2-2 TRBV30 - CAWSYLGTGELFF TGTGCCTGGAGCTACCTCGGGACCGGGGAGCTGTTTTTT
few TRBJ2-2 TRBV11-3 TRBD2 CASSTPRGLAGGTGELFF TGTGCCAGCAGCACTCCGAGGGGACTAGCGGGAGGTACCGGGGAGCTGTTTTTT
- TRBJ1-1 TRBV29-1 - CSVLGALNTEAFF TGCAGCGTTTTGGGGGCACTTAACACTGAAGCTTTCTTT
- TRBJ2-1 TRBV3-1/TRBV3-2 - CASSPMGRLVGEQFF TGTGCCAGCAGCCCGATGGGGAGGTTAGTAGGTGAGCAGTTCTTC
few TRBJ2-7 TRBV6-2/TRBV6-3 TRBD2 CASSGGTGLAGTYEQYF TGTGCCAGCAGTGGCGGAACGGGACTAGCGGGAACCTACGAGCAGTACTTC
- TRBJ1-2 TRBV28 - CASRALGVDYGYTF TGTGCCAGCAGGGCTTTAGGGGTGGACTATGGCTACACCTTC
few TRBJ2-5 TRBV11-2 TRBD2 CASSLGTSGMSETQYF TGTGCCAGCAGCTTGGGAACTAGCGGGATGTCAGAGACCCAGTACTTC